Presented here are 27 T cell receptor beta chains from one specimen sequenced in a study of molecular identifiers for immune sequencing clone quantification. Using its own MiXCR run on the PCR reads, TCRdb lists one record per CDR3 protein. The profile shows approximately 500,000 distinct CDR3 sequences, about 20% of them singletons. The sample taken for sequencing was naive CD8+ T cells from blood, with Jurkat cell RNA spiked in. Stated subset: FACS-sorted CD8+CD4-CCR7+CD45RA+ naive T cells. Every receptor here comes from a human donor in good health. Some libraries in this study had Jurkat cell RNA spiked in.

In DNA, the CDR3 is TGTGCCTGGGACGCCCCGGGCAATGAAGCTTTCTTT. It specifies CAWDAPGNEAFF. The chain is built from TRBV30 and TRBJ1-1; D is unresolved. The V end lost 5 bases, the J end lost 7 bases, and 14 bases lay between the germline ends. This CDR3 region has 12 residues. The V gene's germline CDR1 is GTSNPN and CDR2 SVGIG (reference sequence).

This clonotype was detected only a few times. V gene TRBV7-9 combines with J gene TRBJ2-7, with 8 positions matching TRBD1. The CDR3 covers 15 residues. V dropped 4 bases and J dropped 6; count of bases not matched to a gene: 11. Germline V gives CDR1 SEHNR, CDR2 FQNEAQ (reference sequence). The chain's CDR3 is CASSSRGTGFSEQYF. In DNA, the CDR3 is TGTGCCAGCAGCTCTCGAGGGACAGGTTTCTCCGAGCAGTACTTC. Full variable domain (missing parts from reference TRBV7-9 and TRBJ2-7): DTGVSQNPRHKITKRGQNVTFRCDPISEHNRLYWYRQTLGQGPEFLTYFQNEAQLEKSRLLSDRFSAERPKGSFSTLEIQRTEQGDSAMYLCASSSRGTGFSEQYFGPGTRLTVT.

The sample holds one count of this clonotype. This sequence may be a read error, since a much larger clone differs from it by one base. The chain employs TRBV24-1 and TRBJ2-3; TRBD2 matches at 9 bases. Germline lookup yields CDR1 KGHDR and CDR2 SFDVKD. The CDR3 covers 17 residues. After removal of 9 bases from V and 0 bases from J, the junction contained 12 bases not matched to a gene. CDR3 coding DNA: TGTGCCACCGAGGGGACTAGCAGGGCTACTAGCACAGATACGCAGTATTTT. Translated: CATEGTSRATSTDTQYF.

This chain uses TRBV29-1 with TRBJ1-2; D gene unclear. This CDR3 has 13 residues. Germline CDR1 SQVTM, CDR2 ANQGSEA. The V and J ends lost 0 bases and 7 bases respectively, with 12 bases between them. The CDR3 sequence is CSVEDGGFGGYTF. DNA for the CDR3: TGCAGCGTTGAAGATGGTGGATTTGGTGGCTACACCTTC.

This clonotype was seen ten or more times. The chain has TRBV4-2 and TRBJ2-5; 8 bases align to TRBD1. The CDR3 loop spans 16 amino acids. Losses at the gene ends were 1 base for V and 9 bases for J; bases not matched to a gene: 13. CDR1 is LGHNA and CDR2 is YNFKEQ in the germline V gene. The chain's CDR3 is CASSQVGLTGVMAQYF. In DNA, the CDR3 is TGTGCCAGCAGCCAAGTTGGGTTGACAGGGGTCATGGCCCAGTACTTC.

The chain uses TRBV11-2 and TRBJ2-7, with D possibly being TRBD1 (5 bases). Germline V gene sequence: CDR1 SGHAT, CDR2 FQNNGV. The CDR3 is made up of 16 amino acids. V was cut by 0 bases and J by 6 bases, with 18 bases left in between. In nucleotides, the CDR3 is TGTGCCAGCAGCTTAGATGTGGGGCGGCCTGTGGGCGAGCAGTACTTC. Translated, it gives CASSLDVGRPVGEQYF.

About this clonotype itself: A read error may explain this, as a much larger clone is one base away. This CDR3 is missing its conserved last phenylalanine or tryptophan, likely due to a read error. The rearrangement links TRBV4-3 to TRBJ2-7; 7 bases match TRBD1. V shed 4 bases, J shed 10 bases, and the junction held 7 bases outside the gene matches. Germline CDR1 LGHNA, CDR2 YSLEER. This CDR3 has 12 amino acids. CDR3 coding DNA: TGCGCCAGCAGCCCCGACAGGGAGTTACAGTACTCC. Translation gives CASSPDRELQYS.

This clonotype has at least ten counts. As DNA, the CDR3 is TGCGCCAGCAGCCAAGGAGGGGGCGCTGGCTACACCTTC. Residues: CASSQGGGAGYTF. The chain uses TRBV4-1 and TRBJ1-2; 7 nucleotides match TRBD1. Germline V gene data show CDR1 as MGHRA and CDR2 as YSYEKL. Germline trimming cut 1 base from V and 7 bases from J; bases unmatched to any gene: 3. CDR3 size: 13 residues.

A note on this clonotype: This sequence may be a read error, since a much larger clone differs from it by one base. The V and J genes are TRBV9 and TRBJ1-5, with a weak D call TRBD1 (6 bases). The CDR3 length is 14 residues. Germline-derived CDR1 and CDR2 are SGDLS and YYNGEE. The V end lost 3 bases, the J end lost 6 bases, and 13 bases lay between the germline ends. DNA of the CDR3: TGTGCCAGCAGCGAGGGACATTCCACTCAGCCCCAGCATTTT. Its protein product is CASSEGHSTQPQHF.

The chain carries TRBV20-1 and TRBJ2-3; 12 bases align to TRBD2. Trimming cost V 1 base and J 0 bases; bases outside gene matches: 5. The CDR3 is 17 residues long. CDR1 DFQATT and CDR2 SNEGSKA come from the germline V gene (reference sequence). This CDR3 is CSARGLAGGSSTDTQYF. CDR3 nucleotides: TGCAGTGCTAGAGGGCTAGCGGGAGGGTCTAGCACAGATACGCAGTATTTT.

This clonotype was detected a few times. The V and J genes are TRBV29-1 and TRBJ2-1; 8 bases fit TRBD1. This CDR3 is built from 14 residues. V was clipped by 5 bases and J by 3 bases; unmatched bases: 6. Germline CDR1 reads SQVTM; CDR2 reads ANQGSEA. CDR3 sequence: CSVRGQGYYNEQFF. CDR3 bases: TGCAGCGTTCGAGGACAGGGTTACTACAATGAGCAGTTCTTC.

The chain carries TRBV4-1 and TRBJ1-4; D possibly corresponds to TRBD1 (5 bases). V gave up 4 bases and J gave up 4 bases, with 13 bases separating them. In germline, CDR1 is MGHRA, CDR2 YSYEKL. The CDR3 has 15 amino acids. Here the CDR3 DNA reads TGCGCCAGCAGCCCCGGGACGGAAATTAATGAAAAACTGTTTTTT. Amino acids: CASSPGTEINEKLFF.

This clonotype was counted at least ten times. This chain uses TRBV6-2 or TRBV6-3 with TRBJ1-1; D not resolved. V lost 6 bases and J lost 0, with 11 bases in between. Germline V gene sequence: CDR1 MNHEY, CDR2 SVGEGT. The CDR3 is 14 residues long. DNA for the CDR3: TGTGCCAGCAGCCCAGCACAGATGAACACTGAAGCTTTCTTT. It codes for CASSPAQMNTEAFF.

The V call is TRBV28, the J call TRBJ1-3, with D possibly being TRBD1 (6 bases). Germline assignment: CDR1 MDHEN and CDR2 SYDVKM. V was trimmed by 3 bases and J by 4 bases, leaving 10 bases between them. This CDR3 region has 14 residues. CDR3 coding DNA: TGTGCCAGCAGTTTGCGGGGGACAGGAAACACCATATATTTT. Protein product: CASSLRGTGNTIYF.

This clonotype came up a few times. The gene calls are TRBV4-3 and TRBJ2-3; 8 bases are a match to TRBD2. Trimming at V came to 3 bases and at J to 3 bases, leaving 2 bases not matched to a gene. Per the germline V gene, CDR1 is LGHNA and CDR2 is YSLEER. The CDR3 spans 14 residues. In DNA, the CDR3 is TGCGCCAGCAGCCACGGGGGGGAAACAGATACGCAGTATTTT. Protein: CASSHGGETDTQYF.

The genes are TRBV27 and TRBJ2-7, with D hard to call. Trimming left V 7 bases short and J 1 base short, with 11 bases between. Germline V CDR1 and CDR2: MNHEY, SMNVEV (reference sequence). The CDR3 consists of 13 residues. CDR3 in amino acids: CASTLGPSYEQYF. The CDR3 DNA is TGTGCCAGCACCTTAGGGCCGTCCTACGAGCAGTACTTC.

Remarks on this clonotype: A much larger clone differs by one base, so this may be a read error. This rearrangement joins TRBV30 to TRBJ1-2; D might be TRBD1 (5 bases). The CDR3 has 13 amino acids. Looked up from germline, CDR1 is GTSNPN and CDR2 is SVGIG (reference sequence). The V end lost 2 bases, the J end lost 7 bases, and 14 bases lay between the germline ends. This chain's CDR3 is CAWSFGDQFGYTF. The CDR3 DNA reads TGTGCCTGGAGTTTTGGGGACCAATTTGGCTACACCTTC.

The CDR3 DNA sequence: TGCAGTGCTAGGGCCGGGACTTTCGCCGGGGAGCTGTTTTTT. It encodes CSARAGTFAGELFF. This rearrangement joins TRBV20-1 to TRBJ2-2; TRBD2 might be the D (6 bases). V was pared by 3 bases and J by 6 bases, with 14 bases between. This CDR3 comprises 14 residues. The germline V gene encodes CDR1 DFQATT and CDR2 SNEGSKA (reference sequence).

CDR3 in DNA: TGCAGCGTTCCGGACGGCGAGCAGTTCTTC. As protein: CSVPDGEQFF. V gene TRBV29-1 combines with J gene TRBJ2-1; D is undetermined. V lost 5 bases and J lost 10, with 9 bases in between. The CDR3 covers 10 residues. Germline CDR1 is SQVTM and CDR2 is ANQGSEA.

This clonotype has at least ten counts. The genes are TRBV9 and TRBJ2-5, with a possible D match to TRBD1 (5 bases). The germline CDR1 and CDR2 sequences are SGDLS and YYNGEE. Trimming left V 0 bases short and J 1 base short, with 7 bases between. The CDR3 is 14 amino acids. In DNA form, the CDR3 reads TGTGCCAGCAGCGTAGGCGACAGCCAAGAGACCCAGTACTTC. It translates to CASSVGDSQETQYF.

This clonotype was observed a handful of times. The V call is TRBV12-3 or TRBV12-4, the J call TRBJ1-5; no clear D gene. This CDR3 contains 11 residues. The V end lost 6 bases, the J end lost 6 bases, and 6 bases lay between the germline ends. In DNA, the CDR3 is TGTGCCAGCAGCGCCTCTCAGCCCCAGCATTTT. Residues: CASSASQPQHF.

This clonotype was seen a handful of times. The gene calls are TRBV30 and TRBJ1-1; perhaps TRBD1 as D (6 bases). There are 13 residues in the CDR3. V lost 2 bases and J 2 bases, leaving 9 bases between the germline ends. Germline V gene sequence: CDR1 GTSNPN, CDR2 SVGIG (reference sequence). CDR3 coding DNA: TGTGCCTGGAGTTCAGGGGTCAACACTGAAGCTTTCTTT. Its translation is CAWSSGVNTEAFF.

This clonotype was observed at least ten times. V and J are TRBV9 and TRBJ2-3; 10 bases are a match to TRBD2. Germline V lookup: CDR1 SGDLS, CDR2 YYNGEE. V gave up 0 bases and J gave up 0 bases; unmatched junction bases: 10. This CDR3 has 19 amino acids. For the CDR3, the DNA is TGTGCCAGCAGCGTAGAAGGATCTAGCGGGGGACCTAGCACAGATACGCAGTATTTT. Amino acid sequence: CASSVEGSSGGPSTDTQYF. Full variable domain (outside the CDR3, taken from reference TRBV9 and TRBJ2-3): DSGVTQTPKHLITATGQRVTLRCSPRSGDLSVYWYQQSLDQGLQFLIQYYNGEERAKGNILERFSAQQFPDLHSELNLSSLELGDSALYFCASSVEGSSGGPSTDTQYFGPGTRLTVL.

With respect to this clonotype: A read error may explain this, as a much larger clone is one base away. The chain uses TRBV29-1 and TRBJ2-1; TRBD2 might be the D (5 bases). Germline CDR1 reads SQVTM; CDR2 reads ANQGSEA. CDR3 size: 15 residues. The CDR3 is CGVTGSASSYNEQFF. In nucleotides, the CDR3 is TGCGGCGTTACGGGTAGCGCTAGCTCCTACAATGAGCAGTTCTTC.

This clonotype was picked up many times. The rearrangement joins TRBV7-2 to TRBJ2-3, with TRBD1 matching over 9 bases. This CDR3 comprises 16 residues. Germline V CDR1 and CDR2: SGHTA, FQGNSA. Losses at the gene ends were 2 bases for V and 3 bases for J; bases not matched to a gene: 6. The CDR3 spells CASSLSGDRETDTQYF. CDR3 sequence (DNA): TGTGCCAGCAGCTTATCTGGGGACAGGGAGACAGATACGCAGTATTTT.

This clonotype was found a few times. J is TRBJ1-1 and V is TRBV6-1; D gene unclear. With 2 bases removed from V and 4 bases from J, the gap between germline ends came to 14 bases. The CDR3 has 15 amino acids. Germline V gene data show CDR1 as MNHNS and CDR2 as SASEGT. CDR3: CASSEYEVSGTEAFF. DNA of the CDR3: TGTGCCAGCAGTGAATATGAGGTGTCCGGCACTGAAGCTTTCTTT.

In this sample, this clonotype turned up many times. The J gene is TRBJ2-7, the V gene TRBV6-6; unclear D gene. The CDR3 spans 14 residues. The V gene lost 3 bases and the J gene lost 4 bases, with 13 bases spanning the gap. Germline CDR1 is MNHNY and CDR2 is SVGAGI (reference sequence). The CDR3 bases are TGTGCCAGCAGTTATATGTCTAGTAGGTACGAGCAGTACTTC. Encoded protein: CASSYMSSRYEQYF.